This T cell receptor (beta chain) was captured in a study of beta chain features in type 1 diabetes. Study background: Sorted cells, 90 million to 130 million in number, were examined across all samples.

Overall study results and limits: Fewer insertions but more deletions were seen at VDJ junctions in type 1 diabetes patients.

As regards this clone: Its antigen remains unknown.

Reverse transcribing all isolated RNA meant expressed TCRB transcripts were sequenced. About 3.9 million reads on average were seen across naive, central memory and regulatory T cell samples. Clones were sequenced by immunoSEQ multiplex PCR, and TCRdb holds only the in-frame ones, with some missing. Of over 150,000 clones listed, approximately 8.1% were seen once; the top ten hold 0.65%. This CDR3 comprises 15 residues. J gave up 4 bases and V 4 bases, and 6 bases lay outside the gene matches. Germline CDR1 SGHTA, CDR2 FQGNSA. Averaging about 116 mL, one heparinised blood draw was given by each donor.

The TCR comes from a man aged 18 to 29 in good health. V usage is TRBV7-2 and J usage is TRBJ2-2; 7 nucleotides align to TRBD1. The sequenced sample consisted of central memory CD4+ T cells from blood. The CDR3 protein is CASSSRQGFTGELFF. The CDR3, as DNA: TGTGCCAGCAGCTCCCGACAGGGATTCACCGGGGAGCTGTTTTTT.